The sample holds many counts of the clone carrying this TCR beta chain. Its antigen is as yet unknown. TCR alpha and beta CDR3 regions were amplified from RNA using iRepertoire nested multiplex PCR. Tissue mRNA or PBMC total RNA, roughly 95-400 ng, went into one-step reverse transcription and amplification. In TCRdb, the multiplex PCR reads were re-called with MiXCR into one record per CDR3 protein. The sample shows 100,000 to 150,000 distinct CDR3 sequences, 20% to 25% of them seen only once. The sample originates from a study of glioma-infiltrating T cells. Study conclusions and caveats: Very few CDR3 sequences were shared between tissue and blood. Tissue-blood divergence was below expectation in non-neoplastic patients, above in gliomas.

The receptor was derived from a human donor with low-grade glioma or glioblastoma, undergoing nonglioma brain surgery, or in good health (not recorded which). Input material: glioma tissue, nonneoplastic brain tissue, or PBMCs (not recorded which).

CDR3 protein: CASSSSLADTQYF. The CDR3 DNA reads TGTGCCAGCAGCTCATCGTTGGCAGATACGCAGTATTTT. The chain recombines TRBV7-8 with TRBJ2-3; no reliable D call. This CDR3 spans 13 amino acids. The germline V gene has CDR1 SGHVS and CDR2 FQNEAQ. The ends were cut back, 4 bases at V and 4 bases at J, with 9 bases in the middle.